The 17 T cell receptor beta chains in this list originate from one sample, sequenced in a study of T-cell reconstitution after alpha-beta-depleted transplantation in children. Unique molecular identifiers were used in preparing the TCRbeta library. MiXCR was run by TCRdb on the PCR reads, yielding one entry per CDR3 protein. The table lists some 500,000 distinct CDR3 sequences, approximately 20% of them singletons. The specimen comprised PBMCs from the stem cell graft donor, sampled from the stem cell graft. Receptors were obtained from a human donor who donated a stem cell graft to a child with acute lymphoblastic leukemia.

This clonotype was found a few times. The V gene is TRBV4-2, the J gene TRBJ2-3; TRBD2 matches at 10 bases. V trimming: 1 base; J trimming: 1 base; junction bases outside the gene matches: 8. The CDR3 contains 18 residues. Germline V gene lookup returns CDR1 LGHNA and CDR2 YNFKEQ. CDR3 protein: CASSQVEAGGGGTDTQYF. CDR3 nucleotide sequence: TGTGCCAGCAGCCAAGTAGAAGCGGGAGGGGGTGGCACAGATACGCAGTATTTT.

The chain is built from TRBV6-6 and TRBJ1-1; TRBD1 matches 10 bases. Trimming took 8 bases from V and 8 from J; bases not matched to a gene: 5. In germline, CDR1 is MNHNY, CDR2 SVGAGI (reference sequence). The CDR3 has 12 amino acids. Here the CDR3 reads CASRLGQGEAFF. The CDR3 DNA follows: TGTGCCAGCCGATTGGGACAGGGGGAAGCTTTCTTT.

As concerns this clonotype: The junction departs from the called germline gene at one end, perhaps through a read error. The V gene is TRBV12-3 or TRBV12-4, the J gene TRBJ2-7; tentative D call: TRBD2 (6 bases). The CDR3 contains 14 residues. The CDR3 DNA follows: TGTGCCAGCAGTTTCGGGACTGATACCTACAAGCAGTACTTC. Translated: CASSFGTDTYKQYF.

The chain links TRBV6-5 to TRBJ1-4; 7 nucleotides agree with TRBD1. Germline CDR1 MNHEY, CDR2 SVGAGI. The junction had 9 bases not matched to a gene; V was cut back by 0 bases and J by 5 bases. This CDR3 comprises 17 residues. CDR3 residues: CASSYSRQGGINEKLFF. The CDR3, as DNA: TGTGCCAGCAGTTACTCGAGGCAGGGGGGGATCAATGAAAAACTGTTTTTT.

The rearrangement joins TRBV4-1 to TRBJ2-7; unclear D gene. The V and J ends lost 0 bases and 6 bases respectively, with 15 bases between them. Per germline, CDR1 MGHRA and CDR2 YSYEKL. The CDR3 has 15 amino acids. As DNA, the CDR3 is TGCGCCAGCAGCCAAGATCAGCCCCCCACGCGCGAGCAGTACTTC. It specifies CASSQDQPPTREQYF.

The V gene is TRBV13, the J gene TRBJ2-3; TRBD2 matches 7 bases. Germline CDR1 reads PRHDT; CDR2 reads FYEKMQ (reference sequence). This CDR3 is 14 amino acids long. Unmatched junction bases numbered 9, after V lost 9 bases and J lost 3 bases. CDR3 sequence: CASTGGEETDTQYF. The CDR3 DNA reads as TGTGCCAGTACGGGGGGAGAGGAGACAGATACGCAGTATTTT.

In this sample, this clonotype turned up many times. The rearrangement links TRBV6-2 or TRBV6-3 to TRBJ2-7; D ambiguous. The CDR3 extends over 12 amino acids. V lost 10 bases, J lost 0 bases, and 10 bases lay in between. The germline V gene has CDR1 MNHEY and CDR2 SVGEGT. In DNA, the CDR3 is TGTGCCACCGCTGCGACCTCCTACGAGCAGTACTTC. It translates to CATAATSYEQYF.

There are a few counts of this clonotype. The chain recombines TRBV13 with TRBJ1-2; TRBD1 might be the D (5 bases). Germline CDR1 is PRHDT and CDR2 is FYEKMQ (reference sequence). V was clipped by 4 bases and J by 8 bases, with 17 bases between them. The CDR3 sequence is 14 residues long. The CDR3 here is CASSSGRGVDGYTF. Here the CDR3 DNA reads TGTGCCAGCAGCTCAGGGCGCGGGGTTGACGGCTACACCTTC.

This clonotype was counted between two and nine times. The genes are TRBV20-1 and TRBJ2-7; D is perhaps TRBD2 (7 bases). This CDR3 contains 15 residues. V lost 7 bases and J 2 bases, leaving 21 bases between the germline ends. The V gene's germline CDR1 is DFQATT and CDR2 SNEGSKA (reference sequence). Written as DNA, the CDR3 is TGCAGTGTAGTAGGGGGGGACATAGGGGCCTACGAGCAGTACTTC. Protein sequence: CSVVGGDIGAYEQYF.

For this clonotype: A read error may produce the germline difference seen at one junction end. The rearrangement joins TRBV6-2 or TRBV6-3 to TRBJ1-5; D unclear. Germline V lookup: CDR1 MNHEY, CDR2 SVGEGT. This CDR3 has 12 residues. CDR3 bases: TGTGCCAGCTCGCTCCCGGGAGAGCCCCACCATTTT. Translated: CASSLPGEPHHF.

This chain joins TRBV12-3 or TRBV12-4 and TRBJ2-7, with 13 positions matching TRBD2. J gave up 5 bases and V 3 bases, and 7 bases lay outside the gene matches. The CDR3 sequence is 16 residues long. DNA of the CDR3: TGTGCCAGCAGTTTGGCGGGACTAGCGGGATCGGACGAGCAGTACTTC. Its protein is CASSLAGLAGSDEQYF.

The chain uses TRBV27 and TRBJ2-3, with D possibly TRBD1 on 6 matching bases. The CDR3 runs to 18 residues. Per germline, CDR1 MNHEY and CDR2 SMNVEV (reference sequence). V lost 0 bases, J lost 0 bases, and 16 bases lay in between. The CDR3 bases are TGTGCCAGCAGTTTATCGTTTCTCCTAGGGGGTAGCACAGATACGCAGTATTTT. As protein: CASSLSFLLGGSTDTQYF.

V usage is TRBV7-8 and J usage is TRBJ1-1; D gene unclear. This CDR3 is 17 amino acids long. CDR1 is SGHVS, CDR2 FQNEAQ, per germline. V was clipped by 4 bases and J by 3 bases, with 21 bases between them. CDR3: CASSSRARGLGYTEAFF. The CDR3 DNA reads TGTGCCAGCAGCTCCCGGGCCCGAGGACTGGGCTACACTGAAGCTTTCTTT.

The CDR3 DNA follows: TGTGCCAGCAGTGAACTCTGGGGGGAAGAGACCCAGTACTTC. Protein sequence: CASSELWGEETQYF. The V call is TRBV25-1, the J call TRBJ2-5; D is possibly TRBD2 (6 bases). From germline, CDR1 is MGHDK and CDR2 SYGVNS. The CDR3 spans 14 residues. V lost 2 bases and J 3 bases, leaving 10 bases between the germline ends.

This clonotype has more than one count but fewer than ten. V and J are TRBV6-5 and TRBJ1-1; weak D call: TRBD1 (6 bases). V gave up 4 bases and J gave up 2 bases, with 14 bases separating them. There are 15 residues in the CDR3. Germline values: CDR1 MNHEY, CDR2 SVGAGI. CDR3 in amino acids: CASSLKPGHNTEAFF. The CDR3 DNA reads TGTGCCAGCAGTTTAAAACCGGGACATAACACTGAAGCTTTCTTT.

This clonotype has a count of ten or more. The chain links TRBV6-1 to TRBJ2-2, with 12 bases fitting TRBD2. This CDR3 contains 16 residues. The junction had 3 bases not matched to a gene; V was cut back by 4 bases and J by 3 bases. The germline V gene has CDR1 MNHNS and CDR2 SASEGT. CDR3 sequence: CASSASGRGDTGELFF. CDR3 nucleotide sequence: TGTGCCAGCAGTGCTAGCGGGAGGGGAGACACCGGGGAGCTGTTTTTT.

This clonotype was recorded a few times. J is TRBJ1-2 and V is TRBV4-1; 9 nucleotides match TRBD1. Germline V gene data show CDR1 as MGHRA and CDR2 as YSYEKL. After removal of 2 bases from V and 4 bases from J, the junction contained 5 bases not matched to a gene. The CDR3 spans 15 residues. The CDR3 is CASSQTRDRVYGYTF. DNA for the CDR3: TGCGCCAGCAGCCAAACCCGGGACAGGGTCTATGGCTACACCTTC.